This T cell receptor (beta chain) stems from a study of T cells in Graves' hyperthyroidism and ophthalmopathy (dated by TCRdb to about 2019). About the full investigation: Peripheral blood was collected at initial diagnosis, before any treatment. To identify distinguishing TCR V-J signatures, a discovery cohort of 90 to 100 patients was used, comprising 43 with Graves' ophthalmopathy and some 57 with stable Graves' hyperthyroidism. Whether ophthalmopathy could be predicted prospectively was tested in an independent validation cohort made up of under 20 hyperthyroidism patients plus 17 patients who later progressed to ophthalmopathy. The 100 discovery patients were randomly split 7:3 into training and test sets. Thyroid tissue and blood T-cell repertoires from six Graves' hyperthyroidism patients were also compared in the study. After blood sampling, hyperthyroidism patients were treated with methimazole at a starting dose of 30 mg daily, and ophthalmopathy patients were treated with high-dose intravenous methylprednisolone. According to the paper, TCR Vbeta CDR3 sequencing was carried out on over 130 peripheral blood samples, which came from over 40 ophthalmopathy, approximately 72 hyperthyroidism and about 17 progressor patients. On the study overall, not on this receptor specifically: Ophthalmopathy was separated from stable hyperthyroidism by a 13 V-J signature model, with just over 85% sensitivity and just over 81% specificity obtained in cross-validation and 80%/75% obtained in testing. Most expanded thyroid clonotypes (frequency above 0.001) were also found in blood, which suggests that blood repertoires may mirror thyroid immune responses. In validation, the model predicted progression to ophthalmopathy a median of roughly six months before onset, with roughly 70% sensitivity and 72.22% specificity. No statistical method was used to set the sample size in advance, and investigators knew the group allocation.

In the ophthalmopathy patients, disease was moderately to severely active, with a Clinical Activity Score of 3 or more, a NOSPECS grade of 4 or more, and a duration of less than 3 months. Any patient with an uncontrolled infection, another autoimmune disease, pregnancy or lactation was excluded. Diagnoses were established on the basis of clinical symptoms, serum thyroxine and TRAb, thyroid ultrasound, and orbital computed tomography. PBMCs were isolated from about 9 ml of fresh peripheral blood by Ficoll-Paque density gradient centrifugation. Total RNA was extracted using Trizol reagent, and RNA quality was assessed on an Agilent 2100 Bioanalyzer. At the junction V is shortened by 1 base and J by 3 bases; bases outside the gene matches: 6. CDR1 SQVTM and CDR2 ANQGSEA are derived from the germline V gene. The CDR3 contains 16 residues, cysteine and phenylalanine counted. Kept here is only the CDR3 DNA, which spans 48 bases and is read in frame from base 1.

The TCR beta CDR3 regions were amplified from RNA transcripts. A first-round RT-PCR of the TCR CDR3 used the HTBI primer set with the Qiagen OneStep RT-PCR kit. A second multiplex PCR round built the libraries, followed by size selection and purification. Sequencing of the libraries was done on an Illumina HiSeq2000 using paired-end 100 bp reads. Regarding the original processing steps: SOAPnuke was used to process the raw data, throwing out any read that contained adapters or uncalled bases, had a mean Phred below 15, or lacked an exact constant-primer or identifier match. High-quality paired reads were merged with COPE v1.2.5, and unique nucleotide sequences were defined as clonotypes. Clonotypes were aligned to IMGT TRBV, TRBD and TRBJ reference segments using MiTCR v1.1. Only V-J combinations with frequency above 0.0001, covering 98% to 99.2% of repertoires, were analysed. A TCS score was defined as the ratio of F50 (clonal expansion) to E x V (chaos), with BLOSUM62-based TCRdist applied between CDR3 peptides within each V-J. Welch's t-statistics and random forest reduced fewer than 600 V-J features to 10 to 15, which were used in a naive Bayes classifier (R e1071). TCRdb reprocessed the public reads (quality trimming at Q25 with fastp, clone calling with MiXCR) and kept in-frame beta chains. Duplicate CDR3 protein sequences are folded into a single record with the most common DNA and genes. The V and J calls reflect TCRdb's pipeline rather than the authors' work. The sample includes about 640,000 distinct CDR3 sequences, with 20% to 25% observed a single time. The ten biggest clones cover 30% to 40% of the sample.

Notes on this clonotype: The specificity of this receptor is unknown. It has no much larger one-base neighbor in the sample; base qualities were not kept.

The receptor's source is a man in his thirties or forties with Graves' ophthalmopathy. The sequencing sample was made of blood. This sequence uses TRBV29-1 and TRBJ2-1, with 10 middle bases fitting TRBD2. The DNA sequence follows: TGCAGCGTTGAAGGGGGCCTAGCGGGAGACTACAATGAGCAGTTCTTC. Its coded protein is CSVEGGLAGDYNEQFF.